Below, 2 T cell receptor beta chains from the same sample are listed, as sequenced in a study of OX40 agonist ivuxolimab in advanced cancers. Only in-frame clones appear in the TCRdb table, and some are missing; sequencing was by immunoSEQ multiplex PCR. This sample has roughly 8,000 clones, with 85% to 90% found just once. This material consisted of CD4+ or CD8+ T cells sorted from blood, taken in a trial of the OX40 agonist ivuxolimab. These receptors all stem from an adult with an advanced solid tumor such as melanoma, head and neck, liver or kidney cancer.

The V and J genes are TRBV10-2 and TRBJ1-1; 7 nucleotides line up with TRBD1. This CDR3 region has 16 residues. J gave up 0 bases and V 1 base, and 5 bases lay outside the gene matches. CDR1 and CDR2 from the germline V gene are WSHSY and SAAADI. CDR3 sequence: CASSEWGQHMNTEAFF. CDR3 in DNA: TGCGCCAGCAGTGAGTGGGGACAGCACATGAACACTGAAGCTTTCTTT.

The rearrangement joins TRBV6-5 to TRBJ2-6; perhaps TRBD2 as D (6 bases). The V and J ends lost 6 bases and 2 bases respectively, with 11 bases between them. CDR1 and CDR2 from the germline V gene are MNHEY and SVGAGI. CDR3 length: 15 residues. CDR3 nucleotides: TGTGCCAGCAGGAGATCTAGCGCTGGGGCCAACGTCCTGACTTTC. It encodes CASRRSSAGANVLTF.